These 13 T cell receptor beta chains came from one sample sequenced in a study of blood T cell repertoires in COVID-19. Clones were sequenced by immunoSEQ multiplex PCR, and TCRdb holds only the in-frame ones, with some missing. The sample records roughly 190,000 clones, around 80% being singletons. What was sequenced was peripheral blood. These TCRs come from a man younger than 40 with active or convalescent COVID-19.

The genes are TRBV10-1 and TRBJ1-2; possibly TRBD1 for D (5 bases). The CDR3 runs to 15 residues. Trimming took 2 bases from V and 8 from J, leaving 18 bases between them. CDR1 WNHNN and CDR2 SYGVQD come from the germline V gene (reference sequence). The CDR3 loop reads CASSEPGPREGGYTF. The CDR3 DNA is TGCGCCAGCAGTGAGCCTGGGCCAAGGGAGGGGGGCTACACCTTC.

The V and J genes are TRBV4-3 and TRBJ2-1, with 7 bases identical to TRBD2. With V trimmed by 0 bases and J by 3 bases, 2 bases remained unmatched. Germline V gene lookup returns CDR1 LGHNA and CDR2 YSLEER. This CDR3 is 15 amino acids long. The CDR3 sequence is CASSQDSGGYNEQFF. The CDR3 nucleotides read TGCGCCAGCAGCCAAGATTCGGGAGGCTACAATGAGCAGTTCTTC.

The chain recombines TRBV3-1 (or the pseudogene TRBV3-2) with TRBJ2-1; TRBD2 agrees at 9 bases. Trimming removed 0 bases from V and 1 base from J; junction bases left unmatched: 7. The CDR3 has 18 amino acids. Germline CDR1 reads LGHDT; CDR2 reads YNNKEL (reference sequence). The CDR3 DNA follows: TGTGCCAGCAGCCAAGATTGGGCTAGCGGGACATCCTACAATGAGCAGTTCTTC. It yields the protein CASSQDWASGTSYNEQFF.

On this clone: The same CDR3 can be traced to other DNA sequences in this sample. The chain has TRBV6-4 and TRBJ2-1, with TRBD2 matching over 7 bases. V was clipped by 2 bases and J by 2 bases; unmatched bases: 3. The CDR3 consists of 15 residues. Germline V gene lookup returns CDR1 MRHNA and CDR2 SNTAGT. This CDR3 reads CASSDRAGAYNEQFF. CDR3 coding DNA: TGTGCCAGCAGTGACAGGGCGGGAGCCTACAATGAGCAGTTCTTC.

The chain uses TRBV10-3 and TRBJ1-1, with TRBD1 identical over 11 bases. The length of the CDR3 is 18 residues. Germline trimming cut 0 bases from V and 1 base from J; bases unmatched to any gene: 7. The germline gives CDR1 ENHRY, CDR2 SYGVKD. The CDR3, as DNA: TGTGCCATCAGTGAGTCGTTGGGGACAGGGGGGCCGAACACTGAAGCTTTCTTT. Amino acid sequence: CAISESLGTGGPNTEAFF.

CDR3 nucleotide sequence: TGTGCCAGTAGTATAGGAAAAAGGGAGAAAGCAGATACGCAGTATTTT. Amino acid sequence: CASSIGKREKADTQYF. The gene calls are TRBV19 and TRBJ2-3; possibly TRBD2 for D (5 bases). The CDR3 loop spans 16 amino acids. V was trimmed by 1 base and J by 4 bases, leaving 15 bases between them. Germline V lookup: CDR1 LNHDA, CDR2 SQIVND (reference sequence).

The chain uses TRBV6-5 and TRBJ1-1; D gene unclear. This CDR3 contains 14 residues. Looked up from germline, CDR1 is MNHEY and CDR2 is SVGAGI. Deletions cut 2 bases from V and 1 base from J, with 8 bases between. The CDR3 reads CASSYTSTNTEAFF. CDR3 sequence (DNA): TGTGCCAGCAGTTACACGAGTACGAACACTGAAGCTTTCTTT.

This chain links TRBV19 with TRBJ1-1; 10 bases map to TRBD1. CDR1 and CDR2 from the germline V gene are LNHDA and SQIVND (reference sequence). The J segment lost 0 bases and the V segment lost 7 bases, leaving 5 bases of the junction unmatched. The CDR3 covers 15 residues. Here the CDR3 DNA reads TGTGCCAGTACTGACAGGGGGCTCATGAACACTGAAGCTTTCTTT. Translated, it gives CASTDRGLMNTEAFF. Supplemented by reference TRBV19 and TRBJ1-1, the full variable domain reads DGGITQSPKYLFRKEGQNVTLSCEQNLNHDAMYWYRQDPGQGLRLIYYSQIVNDFQKGDIAEGYSVSREKKESFPLTVTSAQKNPTAFYLCASTDRGLMNTEAFFGQGTRLTVV.

The chain couples TRBV19 to TRBJ1-3; D is undetermined. Germline V lookup: CDR1 LNHDA, CDR2 SQIVND (reference sequence). The CDR3 totals 15 residues. The ends were cut back, 5 bases at V and 4 bases at J, with 15 bases in the middle. CDR3 loop: CASSYSLASGNTIYF. For the CDR3, the DNA is TGTGCCAGTAGTTACAGCCTTGCGTCGGGAAACACCATATATTTT.

This rearrangement joins TRBV5-4 to TRBJ2-3, with 9 bases aligning to TRBD2. There are 15 residues in the CDR3. Germline V gene sequence: CDR1 SGHNT, CDR2 YYREEE (reference sequence). J was trimmed by 3 bases and V by 2 bases; bases with no gene match: 4. CDR3 DNA: TGTGCCAGCAGCTTTGTAACTAGCGGGACAGATACGCAGTATTTT. It encodes CASSFVTSGTDTQYF.

This sequence joins TRBV11-2 and TRBJ2-3, with TRBD2 identical over 15 bases. Germline CDR1 is SGHAT and CDR2 is FQNNGV. This CDR3 has 13 residues. Trimming at V came to 8 bases and at J to 10 bases, leaving 4 bases not matched to a gene. CDR3 residues: CASGLAGGQSQYF. In DNA form, the CDR3 reads TGTGCCAGCGGACTAGCGGGGGGGCAGTCGCAGTATTTT.

Only one count was recorded for this clone. V gene TRBV29-1 combines with J gene TRBJ1-1, with a possible D match to TRBD1 (6 bases). Trimming took off 4 bases at V and 4 bases at J, with 37 bases between the two ends. The V gene's germline CDR1 is SQVTM and CDR2 ANQGSEA. The CDR3 contains 21 residues. The CDR3 sequence is CSVVRGGGGRGLSGAATEAFF. The CDR3 DNA reads TGCAGCGTTGTCCGGGGAGGGGGAGGCAGGGGTCTGTCTGGGGCGGCCACTGAAGCTTTCTTT.

In the case of this clone: Other nucleotide sequences from this sample produce the same CDR3. The chain links TRBV28 to TRBJ2-7; D ambiguous. Germline CDR1 is MDHEN and CDR2 is SYDVKM. The CDR3 spans 12 residues. V shed 3 bases and J shed 3 bases, with 6 bases lying between them. In DNA form, the CDR3 reads TGTGCCAGCAGTTTCGGAGACTACGAGCAGTACGTC. It is translated as CASSFGDYEQYV.